This TCR beta chain derives from a study of neurological immune-mediated disorders. The CDR3 loop spans 14 amino acids. V was cut by 8 bases and J by 7 bases, with 15 bases left in between. The germline CDR1 and CDR2 sequences are LGHDT and YNNKEL (reference sequence). Broader study findings: The expanded clones of different subjects shared no CDR3 amino acid sequences (suggesting private repertoires in all groups).

This clonotype showed up many times. Its antigen is still unknown. TCRdb reprocessed the 5' RACE reads via MiXCR and lists one record per CDR3 protein. The sample yields more than 75,000 distinct CDR3 sequences, about 4.3% seen once. Time point indicated: longitudinal time-point 3. The sequencing sample was made of PBMCs. The sequence was collected from a woman aged 55-69 years with multiple sclerosis. The V call is TRBV3-1, the J call TRBJ1-6, with D maybe TRBD1 (5 bases). CDR3 protein: CASGDEPPNSPLHF. CDR3 coding DNA: TGTGCCAGCGGGGACGAGCCCCCAAATTCACCCCTCCACTTT.